This T cell receptor beta chain is from a study of shared clonotypes between healthy human individuals (TCRdb year 2020). The study in broad terms: Two women and three men aged 18 to 49 years were included in the cohort. Per donor, three plates each were used for CD4 naive and CD4 memory, two for CD8 naive, and one for CD8 memory. To estimate repertoire size and how much clonotype sharing occurs between individuals, the study deeply sequenced the blood TCR repertoires of several healthy adults. Libraries were prepared and TCR repertoires were sequenced by different laboratories using diverse techniques, in order to increase sequencing depth and limit assay-specific biases. Between about 0.85 and 9.5 billion PBMCs per donor were obtained by leukapheresis. Beyond this particular receptor, the publication reports: Compared with non-shared clonotypes, the clonotypes found in all four sorted-subset donors had higher generation probabilities. Rarefaction of sorted-subset datasets indicated incomplete sequencing despite the large sequencing depth. Sharing across a handful of donors was observed for roughly 5.4% of naive CD4, over 3% of naive CD8, about 2.5% of memory CD4, and roughly 0.4% of memory CD8 clonotypes. Pairwise subsampling indicated that sequencing depth was expected to affect the degree of clonotype sharing among donors. The genetic and exposure-history diversity represented was limited by the small number of donors. Naive subsets generally had larger estimated clonotype richness than memory subsets did. Sampling was limited to blood, and TCR repertoires in tissue likely differ from TCR repertoires in blood.

As regards this clone: Its antigen remains unidentified. The input lacks base qualities; no much larger clone sits a single base away.

TCR CDR3 regions were amplified from genomic DNA by multiplex PCR using the deep immunoSEQ assay. Extracted genomic DNA from each cell subset was spread evenly across all wells of several immunoSEQ 96-well plates, with each plate serving as a replicate. Each replicate PCR for sorted subsets received around 200 ng genomic DNA, equal to about 30,000 T cell genomes. Purified libraries were quantified with a Qubit 3.0 fluorometer, sized on a Bioanalyzer 2100, and re-quantified with the KAPA Library Quantification kit. Every immunoSEQ 96-well plate was sequenced on a separate single-read 150-cycle Illumina NextSeq 550 flow cell. Per the source publication's procedure: Because the immunoSEQ output held only junctional sequences and lacked quality scores, the filtering could not match the filtering applied to full-length reads. Sequences were annotated with PyIR, a Python wrapper for IgBLAST v1.9, and V/J genes and CDR3 were assigned using IMGT germline references. Any read was removed if the V/J assignment was weak (E-value above 1e-6), the CDR3 was missing, or the read contained stop codons, out-of-frame junctions, or ambiguous translated residues. A V3J clonotype was defined by an identical inferred V gene, J gene, and CDR3 amino acid sequence. The percentage overlap between two repertoires was calculated by dividing the number of shared unique clonotypes by the size of the smaller repertoire. Richness of each repertoire was evaluated using RTK rarefaction, the Chao1 estimator, and Recon v2.1 estimates of unobserved clonotypes. For all TCRbeta clonotypes obtained by the gDNA method from several donors, generation probabilities were computed with OLGA. TCRdb's version of the immuneACCESS table is confined to in-frame rearrangements and falls short of the full clone set. An unresolved V gene accounts for under half of the shortfall where checked; the remainder is of unknown origin. The V and J calls and clone size come from that table; D and trimming were worked out from the DNA. Across this sample there are some 2,000,000 clones, with roughly 94% seen only once. In total, the top ten clones hold about 0.13% of the sample.

The donors were healthy, HIV-negative adults who had no recently reported acute infections or vaccinations. Every donor was a Caucasian adult living in Nashville, Tennessee, USA. CD4+ T cells were enriched by magnetic negative selection; naive cells were then positively selected on CD45RA, and the negative fraction formed the memory subset. Blood was collected by leukapheresis, and PBMCs were isolated by Ficoll-Histopaque density gradient centrifugation and then cryopreserved in liquid nitrogen vapor phase. Analytical flow cytometry was used to check the purity and quantity of each magnetically sorted T cell population. Genomic DNA was isolated from each sorted fraction and quantified by UV absorbance on a Nanodrop 2000c. V trim: 2 bases; J trim: 3 bases; unmatched bases: 15. As encoded in the germline V gene, CDR1 is ENHRY while CDR2 is SYGVKD. The CDR3 has 20 amino acids, counting the end cysteine and phenylalanine. Only CDR3 DNA remains: 60 bases, in frame from the first base.

The sequenced material came from naive CD4+ T cells sorted from blood. Sample cell subset or site, as interpreted from the label and publication: CD45RA+ positively selected. This chain is built from TRBV10-3 and TRBJ2-2; TRBD1 agrees with 10 junctional bases. This clonotype originated in a young man in good health. Read as DNA, the sequence is TGTGCCATCAGTGAGCAGAGGGACAGGGGTCCGAATTGGGACACCGGGGAGCTGTTTTTT. Its amino acids are CAISEQRDRGPNWDTGELFF.